This TCR beta chain came from a study of T cell responses to AZD1222 COVID-19 vaccine. Study results and caveats: Baseline testing showed seropositivity in only five or six AZD1222 recipients.

The CDR3 covers 13 residues. V trimming: 0 bases; J trimming: 6 bases; junction bases outside the gene matches: 3. Germline CDR1 GTSNPN, CDR2 SVGIG (reference sequence). About this clone: Antigen specificity is unknown.

TCRdb keeps only in-frame clones here, not all; method: immunoSEQ multiplex PCR. The profile shows about 130,000 clones, 85% to 95% of them singletons. Sequenced here: peripheral blood, sampled 28 days after the second AZD1222 dose. This TCR derives from an adult who received the AZD1222 COVID-19 vaccine. The rearrangement joins TRBV30 to TRBJ2-3; TRBD2 agrees at 7 bases. CDR3 sequence reads: CAWSVKGGDTQYF. The CDR3, as DNA: TGTGCCTGGAGTGTCAAGGGAGGGGATACGCAGTATTTT.